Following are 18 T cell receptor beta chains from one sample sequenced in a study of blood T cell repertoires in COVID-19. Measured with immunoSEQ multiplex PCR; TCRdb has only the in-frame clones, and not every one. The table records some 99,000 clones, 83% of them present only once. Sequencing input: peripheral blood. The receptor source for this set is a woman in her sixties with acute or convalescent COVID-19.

CDR3 in amino acids: CASSEGQGNDGYTF. Here the CDR3 DNA reads TGTGCCAGCAGTGAAGGGCAGGGGAACGATGGCTACACCTTC. The chain employs TRBV2 and TRBJ1-2; D is perhaps TRBD1 (6 bases). CDR1 and CDR2 (germline): SNHLY, FYNNEI. Trimming pared 1 base from V and 6 bases from J, leaving 12 bases between. The CDR3 is 14 residues long.

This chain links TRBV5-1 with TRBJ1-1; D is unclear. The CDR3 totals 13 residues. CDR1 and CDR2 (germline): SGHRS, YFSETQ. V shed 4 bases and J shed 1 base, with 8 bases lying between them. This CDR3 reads CASSIQENTEAFF. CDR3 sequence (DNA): TGCGCCAGCAGCATCCAGGAGAACACTGAAGCTTTCTTT.

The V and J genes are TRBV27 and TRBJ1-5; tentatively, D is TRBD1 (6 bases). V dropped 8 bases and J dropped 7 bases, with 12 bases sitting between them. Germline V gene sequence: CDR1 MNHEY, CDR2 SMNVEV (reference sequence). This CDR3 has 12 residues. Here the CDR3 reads CASGTTGQPQHF. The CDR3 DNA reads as TGTGCCAGCGGTACGACAGGACAGCCCCAGCATTTT.

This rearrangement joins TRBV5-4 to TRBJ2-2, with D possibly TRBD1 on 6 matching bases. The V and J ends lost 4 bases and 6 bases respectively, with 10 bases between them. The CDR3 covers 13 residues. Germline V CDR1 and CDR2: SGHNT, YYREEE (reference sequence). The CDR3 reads CASSATGPGELFF. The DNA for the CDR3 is TGTGCCAGCAGCGCGACAGGTCCCGGGGAGCTGTTTTTT.

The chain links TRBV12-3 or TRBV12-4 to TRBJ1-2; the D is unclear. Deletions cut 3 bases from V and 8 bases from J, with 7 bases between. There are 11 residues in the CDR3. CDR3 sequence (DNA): TGTGCCAGCAGTTTTAACAGAGGCTACACCTTC. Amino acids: CASSFNRGYTF.

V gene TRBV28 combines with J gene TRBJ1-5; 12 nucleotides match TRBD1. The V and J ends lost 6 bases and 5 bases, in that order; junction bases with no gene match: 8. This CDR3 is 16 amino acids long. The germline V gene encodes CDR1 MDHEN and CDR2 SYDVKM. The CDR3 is CASRRTGTGGYQPQHF. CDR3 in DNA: TGTGCCAGCAGGCGCACCGGGACAGGGGGCTATCAGCCCCAGCATTTT.

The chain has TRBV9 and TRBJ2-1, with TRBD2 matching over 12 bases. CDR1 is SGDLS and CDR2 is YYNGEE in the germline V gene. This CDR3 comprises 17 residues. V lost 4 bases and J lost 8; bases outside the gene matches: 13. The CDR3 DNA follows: TGTGCCAGCAGCATCTCTAGCGGGAGGGCCCTTTTGGATGAGCAGTTCTTC. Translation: CASSISSGRALLDEQFF. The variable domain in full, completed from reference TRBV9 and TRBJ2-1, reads DSGVTQTPKHLITATGQRVTLRCSPRSGDLSVYWYQQSLDQGLQFLIQYYNGEERAKGNILERFSAQQFPDLHSELNLSSLELGDSALYFCASSISSGRALLDEQFFGPGTRLTVL.

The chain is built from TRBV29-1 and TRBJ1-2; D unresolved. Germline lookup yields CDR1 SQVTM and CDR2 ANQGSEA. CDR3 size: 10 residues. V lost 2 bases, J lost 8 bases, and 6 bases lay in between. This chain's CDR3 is CSVERGGYTF. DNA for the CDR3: TGCAGCGTTGAACGGGGAGGCTACACCTTC.

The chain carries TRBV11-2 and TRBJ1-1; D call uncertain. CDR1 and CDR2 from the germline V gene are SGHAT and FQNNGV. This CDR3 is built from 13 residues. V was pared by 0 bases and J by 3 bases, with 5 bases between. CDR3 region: CASSLDTDTEAFF. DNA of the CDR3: TGTGCCAGCAGCTTAGATACTGACACTGAAGCTTTCTTT.

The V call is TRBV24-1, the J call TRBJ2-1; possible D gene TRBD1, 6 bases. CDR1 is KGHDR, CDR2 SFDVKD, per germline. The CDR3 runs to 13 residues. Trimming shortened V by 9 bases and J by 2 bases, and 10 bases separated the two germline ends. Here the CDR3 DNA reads TGTGCCACCGAGGGGGTCCCCTACAATGAGCAGTTCTTC. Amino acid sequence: CATEGVPYNEQFF.

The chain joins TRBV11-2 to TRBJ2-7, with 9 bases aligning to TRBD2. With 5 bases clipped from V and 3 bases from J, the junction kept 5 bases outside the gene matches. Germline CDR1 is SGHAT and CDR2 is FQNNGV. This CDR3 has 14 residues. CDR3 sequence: CASSVASGVYEQYF. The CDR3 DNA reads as TGTGCCAGCAGCGTCGCTAGCGGGGTCTACGAGCAGTACTTC.

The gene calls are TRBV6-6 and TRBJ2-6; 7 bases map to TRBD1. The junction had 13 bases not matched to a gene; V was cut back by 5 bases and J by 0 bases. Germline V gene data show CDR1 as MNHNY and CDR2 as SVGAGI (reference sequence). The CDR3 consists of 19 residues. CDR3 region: CASSPGTGEVSSGANVLTF. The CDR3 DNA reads TGTGCCAGCAGTCCAGGTACAGGGGAAGTTAGCTCTGGGGCCAACGTCCTGACTTTC.

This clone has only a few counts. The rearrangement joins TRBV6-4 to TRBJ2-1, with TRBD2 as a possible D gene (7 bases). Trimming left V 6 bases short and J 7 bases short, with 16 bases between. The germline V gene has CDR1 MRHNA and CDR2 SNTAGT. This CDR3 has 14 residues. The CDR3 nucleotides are TGTGCCAGCAGCCCGGGGGGCCAAGTAAATGAGCAGTTCTTC. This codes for CASSPGGQVNEQFF.

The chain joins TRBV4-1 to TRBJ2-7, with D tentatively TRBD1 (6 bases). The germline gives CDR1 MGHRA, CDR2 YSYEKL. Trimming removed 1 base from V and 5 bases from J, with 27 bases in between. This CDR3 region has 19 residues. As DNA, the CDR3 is TGCGCCAGCAGCCAAGCTTATGTCTTGGGGGCAGGGCGCTCTCACGAGCAGTACTTC. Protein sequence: CASSQAYVLGAGRSHEQYF.

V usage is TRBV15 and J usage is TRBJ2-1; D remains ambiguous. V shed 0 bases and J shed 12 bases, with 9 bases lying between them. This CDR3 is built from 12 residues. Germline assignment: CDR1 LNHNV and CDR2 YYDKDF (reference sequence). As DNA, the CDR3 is TGTGCCACCAGCAGAGATGTGAGCCGGCAGTTCTTC. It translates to CATSRDVSRQFF.

In DNA form, the CDR3 reads TGCGCCAGCAGTTCTACAGGGCCCCCCTACGAGCAGTACTTC. This encodes CASSSTGPPYEQYF. The J gene is TRBJ2-7, the V gene TRBV5-1; weak D call: TRBD1 (6 bases). Germline V CDR1 and CDR2: SGHRS, YFSETQ. The CDR3 has 14 residues. Trimming removed 5 bases at V and 2 bases at J, with 14 bases between.

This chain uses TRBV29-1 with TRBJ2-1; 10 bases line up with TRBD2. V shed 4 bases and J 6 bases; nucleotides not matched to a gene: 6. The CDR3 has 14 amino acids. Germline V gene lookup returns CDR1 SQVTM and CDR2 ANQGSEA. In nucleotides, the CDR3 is TGCAGCGTTGTAGGGAGCGGGGGGGCCAATGAGCAGTTCTTC. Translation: CSVVGSGGANEQFF.

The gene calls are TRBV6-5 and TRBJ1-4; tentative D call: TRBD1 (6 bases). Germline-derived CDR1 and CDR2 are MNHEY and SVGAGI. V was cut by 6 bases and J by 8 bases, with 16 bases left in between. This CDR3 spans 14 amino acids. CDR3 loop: CASSYQGIDEKLFF. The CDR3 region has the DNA TGTGCCAGCAGCTACCAGGGGATCGACGAAAAACTGTTTTTT.